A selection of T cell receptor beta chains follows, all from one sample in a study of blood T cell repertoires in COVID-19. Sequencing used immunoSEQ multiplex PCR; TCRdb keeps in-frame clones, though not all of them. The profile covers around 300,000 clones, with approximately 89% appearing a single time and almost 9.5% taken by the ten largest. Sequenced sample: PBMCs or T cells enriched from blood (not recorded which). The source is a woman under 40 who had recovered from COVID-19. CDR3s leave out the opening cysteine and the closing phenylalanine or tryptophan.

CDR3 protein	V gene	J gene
ASSFTLAGETQY	TRBV7-2	TRBJ2-5
ASSFGRVSYNEQF	TRBV6-2/TRBV6-3	TRBJ2-1
ASSQEGQGGYGYT	TRBV4-3	TRBJ1-2
ASSQERIGAYEQY	TRBV3-1/TRBV3-2	TRBJ2-7
ASSILYGGAGELF	TRBV19	TRBJ2-2
ASSPRTGATYEQY	TRBV7-2	TRBJ2-7
ASSMRGTEAF	TRBV19	TRBJ1-1
ASSPRNSGELF	TRBV7-2	TRBJ2-2
ASSLAGRLADTQY	TRBV7-8	TRBJ2-3
ASSYSGQGRDTEAF	TRBV6-5	TRBJ1-1
ASSSGTGGNTIY	TRBV11-2	TRBJ1-3
ASSPDKPFAGVVDEQF	TRBV18	TRBJ2-1
ASSNLPGGRNQPQH	TRBV19	TRBJ1-5
ASSLPTAGDNEQF	TRBV28	TRBJ2-1
ASSLRSGGGPTHDNEQF	TRBV27	TRBJ2-1
ASSLAFEAGRETQY	TRBV7-6	TRBJ2-5
AWIWGGARNTEAF	TRBV30	TRBJ1-1
AISASGDNNEQF	TRBV10-3	TRBJ2-1
ASSITGDSNSPLH	TRBV19	TRBJ1-6
ASSLAGTGNYGYT	TRBV11-1	TRBJ1-2
ASSRGQATNQPQH	TRBV28	TRBJ1-5
AISEGERGLTYEQY	TRBV10-3	TRBJ2-7
ASSVGQADPYGYT	TRBV10-2	TRBJ1-2
ASSFRDRGRRGTEAF	TRBV11-2	TRBJ1-1
ASSPPSYTDTQY	TRBV18	TRBJ2-3
ASMKTGENTEAF	TRBV19	TRBJ1-1
ASKARGGNTIY	TRBV12-3/TRBV12-4	TRBJ1-3
ASRQTGTGFGYT	TRBV19	TRBJ1-2
SVNPGRGNYGYT	TRBV29-1	TRBJ1-2
ATGSGYGYT	TRBV25-1	TRBJ1-2
ASSKLDTDTQY	TRBV19	TRBJ2-3
ASSLRPLNRQPQH	TRBV28	TRBJ1-5
ASSHYRQGANEKLF	TRBV3-1/TRBV3-2	TRBJ1-4
ASSLFQLWTGANYGYT	TRBV28	TRBJ1-2
ASSLDFQGAPGSYGYT	TRBV11-2	TRBJ1-2
ASSATSGESSYEQY	TRBV6-4	TRBJ2-7
ATSQGANPPDSPLH	TRBV28	TRBJ1-6
ASSEGLAGNNEQF	TRBV6-1	TRBJ2-1
ASSFDRTGRSEQY	TRBV5-6	TRBJ2-7
ASGPGQNYEQY	TRBV12-5	TRBJ2-7
ASSGEGSGNTIY	TRBV19	TRBJ1-3
ASSSTGFNQPQH	TRBV6-5	TRBJ1-5
ASSPGGAQGDEQF	TRBV9	TRBJ2-1
ASSLRVDSYEQY	TRBV27	TRBJ2-7
ASSPIAGYFGTEAF	TRBV11-2	TRBJ1-1
ATSRAGAYEQY	TRBV10-3	TRBJ2-7
SVGDRHQPQH	TRBV29-1	TRBJ1-5
ASSPIGQTSEKLF	TRBV4-1	TRBJ1-4
ASSLAGQGIGNTIY	TRBV5-5	TRBJ1-3
ASGPGTDYGYT	TRBV2	TRBJ1-2
ASSLPGGTLAKNIQY	TRBV5-1	TRBJ2-4
ASSWEGRNQPQH	TRBV6-6	TRBJ1-5
ASSYGVGGENTGELF	TRBV6-2/TRBV6-3	TRBJ2-2